Listed below are T cell receptor beta chains from one sample, sequenced in a study of blood T cell repertoires in COVID-19. TCRdb keeps only in-frame clones here, not all; method: immunoSEQ multiplex PCR. The sample has roughly 240,000 clones, 75% to 85% seen once. The sequencing sample was made of peripheral blood. These TCRs come from a man in his fifties with COVID-19, enrolled during active disease. CDR3s include the opening cysteine and the closing phenylalanine or tryptophan. Each record gives: D gene, clone size, V gene, J gene, CDR3 DNA, CDR3 protein. A D gene is named only where the DNA matches it firmly. A row's size may be missing; if present it is once, few, many or a size class.

NA	NA	TRBV18	TRBJ1-6	TGTGCCAGCTCCCCAGGGAGCAATTCACCCCTCCACTTT	CASSPGSNSPLHF
TRBD1	NA	TRBV7-9	TRBJ1-1	TGTGCCAGCAGCTATACAGACAGGGAGAGCACTGAAGCTTTCTTT	CASSYTDRESTEAFF
TRBD1	NA	TRBV14	TRBJ2-5	TGTGCCAGCAGCCCTTTTGACAGGGGGGAAGAGACCCAGTACTTC	CASSPFDRGEETQYF
NA	NA	TRBV6-5	TRBJ2-7	TGTGCCACCCGCCGGGGAACCTACGAGCAGTACTTC	CATRRGTYEQYF
NA	NA	TRBV7-2	TRBJ1-1	TGTGCCAGCAGCCCCGGGACTTTCACTGAAGCTTTCTTT	CASSPGTFTEAFF
TRBD2	NA	TRBV6-4	TRBJ2-1	TGTGCCAGCAGTGACGAAGGGAGGGGTGAGCAGTTCTTC	CASSDEGRGEQFF
NA	NA	TRBV11-2	TRBJ2-1	TGTGCCAGTAGACGGCAGGACAGCTCCTACAATGAGCAGTTCTTC	CASRRQDSSYNEQFF
NA	NA	TRBV4-1	TRBJ1-4	TGCGCCAGCAGCCAAGAGTTAGGGGCCTTGGCTAATGAAAAACTGTTTTTT	CASSQELGALANEKLFF
NA	NA	TRBV7-8	TRBJ1-1	TGTGCCAGCAGCTTCGGAGGGAGGGCCACTGAAGCTTTCTTT	CASSFGGRATEAFF
NA	NA	TRBV29-1	TRBJ2-4	TGCAGCGTTTACGGGACCAAAAACATTCAGTACTTC	CSVYGTKNIQYF
NA	once	TRBV28	TRBJ2-6	TGTGCCAGCAGTTTTCAGGGATTCGCTGGGGCCAACGTCCTGACTTTC	CASSFQGFAGANVLTF
NA	once	TRBV4-1	TRBJ1-5	TGCGCCAGCAGCCCAGGGAAAGGAAAGGCCCAGCATTTT	CASSPGKGKAQHF
TRBD1	once	TRBV19	TRBJ1-1	TGTGCCAGTAGGGGACGACGCAGGGGGCGTTCTTCAGAAGCTTTCTTT	CASRGRRRGRSSEAFF
NA	NA	TRBV11-2	TRBJ2-7	TGTGCCAGCAGCTTAGATCGGATTAGGGCGACTAGTCTCTACGAGCAGTACTTC	CASSLDRIRATSLYEQYF
NA	NA	TRBV7-9	TRBJ1-4	TGTGCCAGCAGCTTAAGCGAAAAACTGTTTTTT	CASSLSEKLFF
TRBD1	NA	TRBV7-2	TRBJ1-6	TGTGCCAGCAGCTCGACGGGACAGGGAGGTAATTCACCCCTCCACTTT	CASSSTGQGGNSPLHF
NA	once	TRBV19	TRBJ2-1	TGTGCCAGTAGTATAGCCGCTTGGGGGGGCTCCCACAATGAGCAGTTCTTC	CASSIAAWGGSHNEQFF
TRBD2	once	TRBV7-3	TRBJ2-3	TGTGCCAGCAGCCCTCTAGCGGGGGGGCCTGATACGCAGTATTTT	CASSPLAGGPDTQYF
TRBD2	NA	TRBV7-3	TRBJ2-1	TGTGCCAGCAGCTCCAAAGGTTCTAGCGGGGGGTCCTACAATGAGCAGTTCTTC	CASSSKGSSGGSYNEQFF
TRBD2	NA	TRBV19	TRBJ2-7	TGTGCCAGTAGTACAACTAGCGGGGTGTACGAGCAGTACTTC	CASSTTSGVYEQYF
TRBD1	NA	TRBV7-6	TRBJ1-2	TGTGCCAGCAGCTTAGCACTGGAGGGACAGCTATATGGCTACACCTTC	CASSLALEGQLYGYTF
TRBD1	NA	TRBV18	TRBJ2-5	TGTGCCAGCTCGAATACAGGGGAGAGGACCCAGTACTTC	CASSNTGERTQYF
TRBD2	NA	TRBV7-6	TRBJ2-2	TGTGCCAGCAGCCGTAGCGGGGGGGACACCGGGGAGCTGTTTTTT	CASSRSGGDTGELFF
NA	once	TRBV12-3/TRBV12-4	TRBJ2-2	TGTGCCAGCAGTTTCGCCGGGGAGCTGTTTTTT	CASSFAGELFF
NA	once	TRBV10-3	TRBJ1-5	TGTGCCACCACAGGCACTCATAGCAATCAGCCCCAGCATTTT	CATTGTHSNQPQHF
TRBD1	NA	TRBV19	TRBJ1-4	TGTGCCAGTAGAAACAGGGGGGATAATGAAAAACTGTTTTTT	CASRNRGDNEKLFF
TRBD1	few	TRBV27	TRBJ2-7	TGTGCCAGCAGGGGGACAGCCCGGGGCTACGAGCAGTACTTC	CASRGTARGYEQYF
NA	NA	TRBV24-1	TRBJ1-2	TGTGCCACCAGCTGGGGGGGGGCGGCCGGCTACACCTTC	CATSWGGAAGYTF
TRBD2	few	TRBV9	TRBJ2-2	TGTGCCAGCAGCGTAGTGATGACTAGCGGGGTCGGGGAGCTGTTTTTT	CASSVVMTSGVGELFF
NA	NA	TRBV5-1	TRBJ1-4	TGCGCCAGCAGCTTAGACAGATATAATGAAAAACTGTTTTTT	CASSLDRYNEKLFF
NA	NA	TRBV10-3	TRBJ2-2	TGTGCCATCAGTGTCGGGGATACCGGGGAGCTGTTTTTT	CAISVGDTGELFF
TRBD1	NA	TRBV11-2	TRBJ2-7	TGTGCCAGCAGCTCGGGACAGATGCAGTACTTC	CASSSGQMQYF
NA	NA	TRBV18	TRBJ1-2	TGTGCCAGCTCAGCCGACCAGGGGGGCTACACCTTC	CASSADQGGYTF
TRBD1	few	TRBV20-1	TRBJ1-1	TGCAGTACTAACAGGGGGTCAGCTTTCTTT	CSTNRGSAFF
TRBD1	NA	TRBV4-1	TRBJ2-3	TGCGCCAGCAGCCTTGGACAGGGTGGGAACACAGATACGCAGTATTTT	CASSLGQGGNTDTQYF
NA	once	TRBV14	TRBJ2-5	TGTGCCAGCAGCCAGCCCTCCAAAATGGGGGCTGAGACCCAGTACTTC	CASSQPSKMGAETQYF
NA	NA	TRBV28	TRBJ1-5	TGTGCCAGCAACAGGAACCGGGACACTAGCAATCAGCCCCAGCATTTT	CASNRNRDTSNQPQHF
NA	NA	TRBV7-2	TRBJ2-7	TGTGCCAGCAGCTTAGGGGTACGGGGCGAGCAGTACTTC	CASSLGVRGEQYF
NA	NA	TRBV30	TRBJ1-2	TGTGCCTGGACAGGCCTCGGAGGCTATGGCTACACCTTC	CAWTGLGGYGYTF
NA	NA	TRBV3-1/TRBV3-2	TRBJ1-1	TGTGCCAGCAGCCTATCCGGGGGGCTCGAAGCTTTCTTT	CASSLSGGLEAFF
NA	NA	TRBV28	TRBJ1-4	TGTGCCAGCAGTTTAGGCGGACAGCGAAATGAAAAACTGTTTTTT	CASSLGGQRNEKLFF
NA	NA	TRBV6-5	TRBJ1-1	TGTGCCAGCAGACGAACAGGGAACACTGAAGCTTTCTTT	CASRRTGNTEAFF
TRBD1	NA	TRBV24-1	TRBJ2-2	TGTGCCACCAGTGATACTGGACAGGGCAGCACCGGGGAGCTGTTTTTT	CATSDTGQGSTGELFF
NA	NA	TRBV10-3	TRBJ1-5	TGTGCCATCAGTGAGTCGTTAGGACAGAGCAATCAGCCCCAGCATTTT	CAISESLGQSNQPQHF
TRBD2	NA	TRBV18	TRBJ2-1	TGTGCCAGCTCACCCCAACTAGCGGGGGAATCCTACAATGAGCAGTTCTTC	CASSPQLAGESYNEQFF
NA	once	TRBV5-4	TRBJ2-7	TGTGCCAGCAGCTCGACTAGAGAGGGGTACGAGCAGTACTTC	CASSSTREGYEQYF
TRBD1	once	TRBV9	TRBJ1-1	TGTGCCAGCAGCGTCGGACAGGGGGACGTTACTGAAGCTTTCTTT	CASSVGQGDVTEAFF
NA	many	TRBV28	TRBJ2-2	TGTGCCAGCAGTTTGGGCCAGGTGCTCGGGGAGCTGTTTTTT	CASSLGQVLGELFF